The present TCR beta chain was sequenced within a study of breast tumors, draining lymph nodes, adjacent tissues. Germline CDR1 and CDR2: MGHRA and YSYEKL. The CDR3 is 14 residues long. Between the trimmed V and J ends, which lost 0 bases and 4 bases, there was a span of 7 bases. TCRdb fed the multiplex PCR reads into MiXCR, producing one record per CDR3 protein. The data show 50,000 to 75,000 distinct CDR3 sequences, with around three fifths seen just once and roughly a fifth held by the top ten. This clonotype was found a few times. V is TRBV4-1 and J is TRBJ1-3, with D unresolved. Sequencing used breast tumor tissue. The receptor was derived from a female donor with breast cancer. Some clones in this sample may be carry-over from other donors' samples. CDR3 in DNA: TGCGCCAGCAGCCAAGATCCACCGGGAAACACCATATATTTT. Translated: CASSQDPPGNTIYF.